A selection of T cell receptor beta chains follows, all from one sample in a study of blood T cell dynamics during melanoma immunotherapy. Data came from immunoSEQ multiplex PCR; TCRdb stores just in-frame clones and leaves some out. The sample records fewer than 15,000 clones, 87% being singletons. The sample consisted of blood, taken from a patient treated with checkpoint blockade. Source of these receptors: a human donor with melanoma. The CDR3 runs from the conserved cysteine through the conserved F or W. A D gene is named only where the DNA matches it firmly. Clone size is not always given. Where it is, it says once, few, many or a class for expanded clones.

clone_size cdr3_length j_call v_call d_call cdr3_nt cdr3_aa
NA 12 TRBJ1-1 TRBV4-2 NA TGTGCCAGCAGTCAAAACCGGGTAGAAGCTTTCTTT CASSQNRVEAFF
once 14 TRBJ2-1 TRBV6-5 NA TGTGCCAGCAGTTACTCTGGTTCGGGTAATGAGCAGTTCTTC CASSYSGSGNEQFF
NA 14 TRBJ1-1 TRBV5-6 TRBD1 TGTGCCAGCAGCCGCTACAGGGGGAACACTGAAGCTTTCTTT CASSRYRGNTEAFF
once 15 TRBJ2-1 TRBV5-1 TRBD2 TGCGCCAGCAGCTACCTAGCGGGAGGCATCAATGAGCAGTTCTTC CASSYLAGGINEQFF
NA 14 TRBJ2-5 TRBV11-2 NA TGTGCCAGCAGCTTAGATTGGGTGGGGGAGACCCAGTACTTC CASSLDWVGETQYF
NA 17 TRBJ1-4 TRBV12-2 NA TGTGCAAGTCGCTTAGTCCGGACCTCCATAACTAATGAAAAACTGTTTTTT CASRLVRTSITNEKLFF
NA 15 TRBJ2-7 TRBV28 NA TGTGCCAGCAGTTTACCCCCGGCCACCTACTACGAGCAGTACTTC CASSLPPATYYEQYF
NA 14 TRBJ2-2 TRBV7-2 NA TGTGCCAGCAGCCCTTTAGGGATTACCGGGGAGCTGTTTTTT CASSPLGITGELFF
NA 17 TRBJ2-5 TRBV19 TRBD2 TGTGCCAGTAGTAATTGGGGACTAGCGGAGTCACAAGAGACCCAGTACTTC CASSNWGLAESQETQYF
NA 14 TRBJ2-2 TRBV7-2 NA TGTGCCAGCAGGGGGCGCGGCGACACCGGGGAGCTGTTTTTT CASRGRGDTGELFF
NA 14 TRBJ1-1 TRBV18 NA TGTGCCAGCTCACCACTTGGGGGCCGAACTGAAGCTTTCTTT CASSPLGGRTEAFF
NA 15 TRBJ1-4 TRBV28 NA TGTGCCAGCAGTTCCGGGGGCGCGGTAAATGAAAAACTGTTTTTT CASSSGGAVNEKLFF
NA 15 TRBJ1-1 TRBV18 TRBD1 TGTGCCAGCTCACCCCGGGACAGACTGAACACTGAAGCTTTCTTT CASSPRDRLNTEAFF
NA 16 TRBJ2-1 TRBV28 TRBD1 TGTGCCAGCAGTTTAATCTCGGGACAGGGCTACAATGAGCAGTTCTTC CASSLISGQGYNEQFF
few 15 TRBJ2-3 TRBV9 NA TGTGCCAGCAGCGTAGGTACCCACACAACAGATACGCAGTATTTT CASSVGTHTTDTQYF
NA 15 TRBJ2-1 TRBV18 NA TGTGCCAGCTCACCGAGGGAAGAAGGTGGATATGAGCAGTTCTTC CASSPREEGGYEQFF
NA 14 TRBJ2-2 TRBV30 TRBD1 TGTGCCTGGGCCGGGACAGCGAACACCGGGGAGCTGTTTTTT CAWAGTANTGELFF
NA 13 TRBJ1-5 TRBV6-5 NA TGTGCCAGCAGTTATGCGGGGGAACAGCCCCAGCATTTT CASSYAGEQPQHF
NA 13 TRBJ1-1 TRBV7-9 TRBD1 TGTGCCAGCAGCCGGGACAGGGACACTGAAGCTTTCTTT CASSRDRDTEAFF
NA 15 TRBJ1-4 TRBV19 NA TGTGCCAGTAGTCCGACAACAGGATACAATGAAAAACTGTTTTTT CASSPTTGYNEKLFF
NA 14 TRBJ2-7 TRBV5-4 TRBD2 TGTGCCAGCAGCGTACTAGCGGGAGAAAGCGAGCAGTACTTC CASSVLAGESEQYF
NA 16 TRBJ2-1 TRBV7-9 TRBD2 TGTGCCAGCAGCCCCCGACTAGCGGGAGTCTACAATGAGCAGTTCTTC CASSPRLAGVYNEQFF
NA 15 TRBJ2-1 TRBV7-3 NA TGTGCCAGCAGCTTAACAGGCGGGGTGTACAATGAGCAGTTCTTC CASSLTGGVYNEQFF
NA 15 TRBJ2-7 TRBV18 TRBD2 TGTGCCAGCTCACCACGGGAGGGAATTTCCTACGAGCAGTACTTC CASSPREGISYEQYF
NA 16 TRBJ2-7 TRBV5-4 TRBD2 TGTGCCAGCAGCTCAAACCCGTCTAGCGGGGGCTACGAGCAGTACTTC CASSSNPSSGGYEQYF
NA 17 TRBJ2-6 TRBV7-2 NA TGTGCCAGCAGCTTGAATGGAGGGACCTCTGGGGCCAACGTCCTGACTTTC CASSLNGGTSGANVLTF
NA 17 TRBJ2-7 TRBV7-2 TRBD2 TGTGCCAGCAGCTCCAAAGTCCTAGCGGGAGGTGGCTACGAGCAGTACTTC CASSSKVLAGGGYEQYF
NA 17 TRBJ2-7 TRBV18 TRBD2 TGTGCCAGCTCACCACCACTTCTCGCTAGCGGGTCCTACGAGCAGTACTTC CASSPPLLASGSYEQYF
few 14 TRBJ2-2 TRBV7-3 NA TGTGCCAGCACCCTAGGCCCCTCGACCGGGGAGCTGTTTTTT CASTLGPSTGELFF
NA 16 TRBJ2-7 TRBV11-2 NA TGTGCCAGCAGCCCCCTAAATCGGGTCAGCTCCTACGAGCAGTACTTC CASSPLNRVSSYEQYF
NA 15 TRBJ2-3 TRBV7-6 NA TGTGCCAGCAGCCCGCCGGTGGCGGGCACAGATACGCAGTATTTT CASSPPVAGTDTQYF
NA 14 TRBJ2-7 TRBV18 NA TGTGCCAGCTCACCCGAGTATAGGGGCCACGAGCAGTACTTC CASSPEYRGHEQYF
NA 16 TRBJ1-3 TRBV2 NA TGTGCCAGCAGTCCGAGCAGGGGATTCGGAGGAAACACCATATATTTT CASSPSRGFGGNTIYF
NA 15 TRBJ1-3 TRBV19 NA TGTGCCAGTAGTGTGCCAACGGGATCCGGAAACACCATATATTTT CASSVPTGSGNTIYF
NA 15 TRBJ2-7 TRBV29-1 NA TGCAGCGTTGAACCCGCGGACACTGACGCCTACGAGCAGTACTTC CSVEPADTDAYEQYF
NA 13 TRBJ1-1 TRBV18 NA TGTGCCAGCTCACCTTTGGCGGACACTGAAGCTTTCTTT CASSPLADTEAFF
NA 17 TRBJ1-4 TRBV7-8 NA TGTGCCAGCAGCTTAGGCGACAGGCGCGGTCGTGGTGAAAAACTGTTTTTT CASSLGDRRGRGEKLFF
NA 15 TRBJ1-2 TRBV6-1 NA TGTGCCAGCAGTGTAGGGTCCTTCGTCAACTATGGCTACACCTTC CASSVGSFVNYGYTF
NA 15 TRBJ2-3 TRBV7-8 NA TGTGCCAGCAGCTTAGGGGCCGGGAAAGCAGATACGCAGTATTTT CASSLGAGKADTQYF
few 16 TRBJ1-1 TRBV5-1 NA TGCGCCAGCAGCTTTCAGGGAGAGGACCAGGGCACTGAAGCTTTCTTT CASSFQGEDQGTEAFF
NA 16 TRBJ2-7 TRBV7-8 TRBD2 TGTGCCAGCAGCTCCGGGGGGGGGACTAGCGGAGCTAGGCGGTACTTC CASSSGGGTSGARRYF
NA 11 TRBJ1-2 TRBV6-5 NA TGTGCCAGCAGCGATAACTATGGCTACACCTTC CASSDNYGYTF
NA 14 TRBJ2-1 TRBV11-3 TRBD2 TGTGCCAGCAGCTTTGAGGGAGGGGTCGATGAGCAGTTCTTC CASSFEGGVDEQFF
NA 11 TRBJ1-2 TRBV6-1 NA TGTGCCAGCAGTTACGGGTCTGGCTACACCTTC CASSYGSGYTF
NA 11 TRBJ2-7 TRBV7-9 NA TGTGCCAGCAGCCCCGCTTACGAGCAGTACTTC CASSPAYEQYF
NA 13 TRBJ2-5 TRBV18 NA TGTGCCAGCTCACCACCAAACCAAGAGACCCAGTACTTC CASSPPNQETQYF
NA 13 TRBJ2-4 TRBV29-1 NA TGCAGCGTGAAAGGCACGCCAGCAAACATTCAGTACTTC CSVKGTPANIQYF
NA 15 TRBJ2-3 TRBV7-2 NA TGTGCCAGCAGCTCCCTCGGGGGGCGCACAGATACGCAGTATTTT CASSSLGGRTDTQYF
once 11 TRBJ2-7 TRBV29-1 NA TGCAGCGTTGCTGTTAACTACGAGCAGTACTTC CSVAVNYEQYF
NA 16 TRBJ2-6 TRBV6-6 NA TGTGCCAGCATTACCCTAGTAGACTCTGGGGCCAACGTCCTGACTTTC CASITLVDSGANVLTF
NA 14 TRBJ2-3 TRBV4-3 NA TGCGCCAGCAGCCAAGGAGGAGGGCCAGATACGCAGTATTTT CASSQGGGPDTQYF
NA 13 TRBJ2-3 TRBV7-3 NA TGTGCCAGCAGCTTAACCCCCACAGATACGCAGTATTTT CASSLTPTDTQYF
NA 16 TRBJ1-3 TRBV27 NA TGTGCCAGCAGTTTATCGGCCCCTCGACCCGGAAACACCATATATTTT CASSLSAPRPGNTIYF
once 16 TRBJ1-3 TRBV4-3 NA TGCGCCAGCAGCCGTCAGGCAGGCCACTCTGGAAACACCATATATTTT CASSRQAGHSGNTIYF
NA 14 TRBJ1-1 TRBV4-2 NA TGTGCCAGCAGCCAGGTAGCTATAGGGACTGAAGCTTTCTTT CASSQVAIGTEAFF
once 16 TRBJ2-1 TRBV7-2 NA TGTGCCAGCAGCTTAGAACCAGCGGGTCCAAGCAATGAGCAGTTCTTC CASSLEPAGPSNEQFF
NA 16 TRBJ2-2 TRBV9 TRBD2 TGTGCCAGCAGCGTAGTGCGGGAGGTTCTAATCGGGGAGCTGTTTTTT CASSVVREVLIGELFF
NA 17 TRBJ2-5 TRBV18 NA TGTGCCAGCTCACCACGGGGACCCTCTGGGGGACAAGAGACCCAGTACTTC CASSPRGPSGGQETQYF
NA 16 TRBJ2-1 TRBV4-1 TRBD2 TGCGCCAGCAGCCAAGCTGGGACTAGCGGGAGAAATGAGCAGTTCTTC CASSQAGTSGRNEQFF